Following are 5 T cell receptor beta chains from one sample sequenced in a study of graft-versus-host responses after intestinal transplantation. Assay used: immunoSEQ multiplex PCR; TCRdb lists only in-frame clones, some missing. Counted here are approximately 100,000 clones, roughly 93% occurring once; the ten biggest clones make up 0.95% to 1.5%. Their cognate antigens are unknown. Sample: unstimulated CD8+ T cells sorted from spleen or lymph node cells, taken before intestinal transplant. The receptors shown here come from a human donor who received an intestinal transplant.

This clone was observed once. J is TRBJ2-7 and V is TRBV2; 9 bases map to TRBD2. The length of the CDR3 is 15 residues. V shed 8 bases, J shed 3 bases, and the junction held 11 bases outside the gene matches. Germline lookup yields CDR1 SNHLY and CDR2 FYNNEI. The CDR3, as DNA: TGTGCCAGCGCCTTTAGCCAGCGGGGGGACTACGAGCAGTACTTC. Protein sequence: CASAFSQRGDYEQYF.

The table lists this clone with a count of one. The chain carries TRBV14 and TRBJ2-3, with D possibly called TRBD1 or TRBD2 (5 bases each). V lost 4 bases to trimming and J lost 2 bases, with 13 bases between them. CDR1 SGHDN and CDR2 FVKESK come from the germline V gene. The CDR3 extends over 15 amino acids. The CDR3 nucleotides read TGTGCCAGCAGCCTCCCACGGGGCAACACAGATACGCAGTATTTT. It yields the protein CASSLPRGNTDTQYF.

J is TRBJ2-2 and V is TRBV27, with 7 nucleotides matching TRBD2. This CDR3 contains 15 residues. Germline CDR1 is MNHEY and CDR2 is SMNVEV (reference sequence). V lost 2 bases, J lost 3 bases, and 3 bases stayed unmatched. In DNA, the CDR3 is TGTGCCAGCAGTTTAAACGGGGGGTACACCGGGGAGCTGTTTTTT. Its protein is CASSLNGGYTGELFF.

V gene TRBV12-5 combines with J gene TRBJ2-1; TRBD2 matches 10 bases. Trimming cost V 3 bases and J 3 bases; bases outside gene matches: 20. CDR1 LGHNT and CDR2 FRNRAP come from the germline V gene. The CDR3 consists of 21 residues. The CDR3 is CASGLTISLDASGGDYNEQFF. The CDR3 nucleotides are TGTGCTAGTGGTTTAACGATAAGCCTGGATGCTAGCGGGGGTGACTACAATGAGCAGTTCTTC. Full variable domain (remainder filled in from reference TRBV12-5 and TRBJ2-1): DARVTQTPRHKVTEMGQEVTMRCQPILGHNTVFWYRQTMMQGLELLAYFRNRAPLDDSGMPKDRFSAEMPDATLATLKIQPSEPRDSAVYFCASGLTISLDASGGDYNEQFFGPGTRLTVL.

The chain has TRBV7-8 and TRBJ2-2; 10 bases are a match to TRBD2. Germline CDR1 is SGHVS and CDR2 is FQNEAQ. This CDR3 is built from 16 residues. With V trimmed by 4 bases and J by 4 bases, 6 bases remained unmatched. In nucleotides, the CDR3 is TGTGCCAGCAGCTCCGAGCGGGGGGGGACCACCGGGGAGCTGTTTTTT. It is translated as CASSSERGGTTGELFF.